This TCR beta chain was sequenced in a study of vaccination effects on CD4 cells after COVID-19. Study as a whole: Vaccination of participants consisted of two doses of either the BNT162b2 or mRNA-1273 vaccine. A couple of convalescent patients gave samples 16 days and one week before vaccination. Notes on the study in general: The study found that post-vaccine spike-reactive clones in convalescents were mainly new vaccine-induced clones.

Germline values: CDR1 SGDLS, CDR2 YYNGEE. This CDR3 contains 14 residues. The V end was cut by 4 bases, the J end by 6 bases, with 16 bases between. Profiled with immunoSEQ multiplex PCR; TCRdb holds only in-frame clones, not every one. The sample comprises 50,000 to 70,000 clones, approximately 72% of which are singletons, and under 30% rests with the top ten. Isolation of CD4+ T cells took place after less than 12 days of culture. This clone came up a few times. Its antigen is not known. This material consisted of CD4+ T cells from PBMCs cultured without peptide, taken before COVID-19 vaccination. The rearrangement links TRBV9 to TRBJ1-2; D is undetermined. The sequence was collected from a human donor who had a prior SARS-CoV-2 infection. CDR3 in DNA: TGTGCCAGCAGCCCCCGGACCTACGTCGATGGCTACACCTTC. It encodes CASSPRTYVDGYTF.